Included here is one T cell receptor beta chain sequence, with context. The data were taken from a study of T cell changes during pregnancy in multiple sclerosis. The V gene's germline CDR1 is LNHNV and CDR2 YYDKDF (reference sequence). The junction had 5 bases not matched to a gene; V was cut back by 0 bases and J by 6 bases. CDR3 length equals 15 residues. The assay was immunoSEQ multiplex PCR, and TCRdb's table has in-frame clones only and misses some. The sample includes 75,000 to 95,000 clones, over 85% seen only once; the top ten take over 0.12%. The gene calls are TRBV15 and TRBJ2-1; 7 positions match TRBD1. The receptor was isolated from a female donor with multiple sclerosis, enrolled in a pregnancy study. The sample consisted of CD4+ T cells from peripheral blood mononuclear cells, taken after pregnancy. CDR3 in amino acids: CATSREGTESNEQFF. Here the CDR3 DNA reads TGTGCCACCAGCAGAGAAGGGACAGAATCCAATGAGCAGTTCTTC. The full variable domain, in which reference TRBV15 and TRBJ2-1 provide the parts outside the CDR3, is DAMVIQNPRYQVTQFGKPVTLSCSQTLNHNVMYWYQQKSSQAPKLLFHYYDKDFNNEADTPDNFQSRRPNTSFCFLDIRSPGLGDTAMYLCATSREGTESNEQFFGPGTRLTVL.